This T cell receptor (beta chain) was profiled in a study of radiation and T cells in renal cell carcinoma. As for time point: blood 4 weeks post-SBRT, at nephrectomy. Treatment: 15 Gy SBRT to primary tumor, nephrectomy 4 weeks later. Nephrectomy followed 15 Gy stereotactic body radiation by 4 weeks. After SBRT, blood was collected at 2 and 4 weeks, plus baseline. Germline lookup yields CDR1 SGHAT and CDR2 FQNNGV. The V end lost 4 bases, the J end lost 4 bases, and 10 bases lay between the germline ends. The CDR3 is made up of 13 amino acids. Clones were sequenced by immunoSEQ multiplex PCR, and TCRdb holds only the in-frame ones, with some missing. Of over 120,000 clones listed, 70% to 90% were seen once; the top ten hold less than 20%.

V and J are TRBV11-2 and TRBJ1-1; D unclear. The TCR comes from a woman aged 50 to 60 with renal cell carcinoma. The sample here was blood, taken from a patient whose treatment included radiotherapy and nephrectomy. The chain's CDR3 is CASSSTTATEAFF. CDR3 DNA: TGTGCCAGCAGCTCGACAACAGCCACTGAAGCTTTCTTT. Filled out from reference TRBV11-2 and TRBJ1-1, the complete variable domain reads EAGVAQSPRYKIIEKRQSVAFWCNPISGHATLYWYQQILGQGPKLLIQFQNNGVVDDSQLPKDRFSAERLKGVDSTLKIQPAKLEDSAVYLCASSSTTATEAFFGQGTRLTVV.